This T cell receptor (beta chain) was recorded in a study of regulatory T cells in long-lasting Graves disease. Study-level points and caveats: It was possible that the small sample size reduced accuracy.

On this clonotype itself: Antigen unknown. This clone may be a read error of a much larger clone one base away.

Time point indicated: persistent/refractory GD, antithyroid drugs over 5 years with positive TRAb. Extracted RNA from PBMCs served as the source of the TCR library. An endocrinology department located in Xi'an, China, was where the patients came from. There are 15 residues in the CDR3. Per germline, CDR1 DFQATT and CDR2 SNEGSKA (reference sequence). V lost 5 bases, J lost 7 bases, and 13 bases stayed unmatched. Arm-PCR of CDR3 regions and iRepertoire HTBI primers were used to build TCR beta libraries. One entry per CDR3 protein, called by TCRdb with MiXCR from the multiplex PCR reads. The sample holds roughly 300,000 distinct CDR3 sequences; roughly a fifth are singletons and the top ten take roughly 50%.

Material: peripheral blood mononuclear cells (PBMCs), obtained when the disease was refractory, from a patient treated with antithyroid drugs. The source is a female donor with Graves disease. This chain connects TRBV20-1 to TRBJ1-4; 7 bases map to TRBD1. CDR3 in DNA: TGCAGTGCTGCCTCCACACACAGGGGACCTGAAAAACTGTTTTTT. This sequence encodes CSAASTHRGPEKLFF.